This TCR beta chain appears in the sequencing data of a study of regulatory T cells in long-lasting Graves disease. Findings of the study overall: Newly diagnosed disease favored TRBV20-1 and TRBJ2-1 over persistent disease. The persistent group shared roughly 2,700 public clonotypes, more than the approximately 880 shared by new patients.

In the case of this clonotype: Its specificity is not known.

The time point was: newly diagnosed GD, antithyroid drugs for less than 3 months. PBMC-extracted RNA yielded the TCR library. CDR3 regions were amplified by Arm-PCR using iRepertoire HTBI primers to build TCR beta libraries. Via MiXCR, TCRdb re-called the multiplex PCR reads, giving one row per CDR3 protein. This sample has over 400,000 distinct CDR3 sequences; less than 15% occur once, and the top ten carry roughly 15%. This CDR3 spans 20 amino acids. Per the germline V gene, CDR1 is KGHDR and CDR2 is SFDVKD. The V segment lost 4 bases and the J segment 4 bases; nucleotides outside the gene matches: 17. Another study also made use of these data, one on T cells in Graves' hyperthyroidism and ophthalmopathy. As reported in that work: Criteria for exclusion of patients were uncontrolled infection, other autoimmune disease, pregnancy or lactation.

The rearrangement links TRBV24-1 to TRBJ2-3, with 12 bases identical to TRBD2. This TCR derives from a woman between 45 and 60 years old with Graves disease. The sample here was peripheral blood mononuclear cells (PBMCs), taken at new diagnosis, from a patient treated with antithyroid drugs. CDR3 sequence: CATSDPTGGLTSGSPDTQYF. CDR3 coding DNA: TGTGCCACCAGTGACCCGACAGGGGGCCTGACTAGCGGGAGCCCAGATACGCAGTATTTT.